The sequence of this T cell receptor (beta chain) was determined in a study of T-cell memory formation after mild COVID-19. Whole-study results and caveats: Some responding clones appeared in pre-infection memory, suggesting cross-reactive memory joined. Day 15 to 85 contracting clones showed balanced CD4/CD8; day 15 to 37 expanders favored CD4+.

With regard to this clonotype: Its antigen is currently unknown.

The CDR3 extends over 17 amino acids. CDR1 and CDR2 (germline): MNHEY, SMNVEV (reference sequence). V lost 5 bases, J lost 5 bases, and 10 bases stayed unmatched. The TCR alpha and TCR beta cDNA libraries, bearing sample barcodes and UMIs, were generated by 5'RACE using constant-segment primers. TCRdb re-called the 5' RACE reads through MiXCR, storing one row per CDR3 protein. The table records roughly 400,000 distinct CDR3 sequences, around 24% of them present only once. The clonotype comes from an adult woman who had mild COVID-19 (a few samples of this study predate the infection). Cell type and time point are not known. The chain couples TRBV27 to TRBJ1-6; 9 bases are shared with TRBD1. Sample: PBMCs or a T cell subset sorted from them (not recorded which). In nucleotides, the CDR3 is TGTGCCAGCAGTGTACGGACAGGGGTGAAAAATAATTCACCCCTCCACTTT. Translation gives CASSVRTGVKNNSPLHF.